Reported below is one T cell receptor beta chain. 13 Jbeta primers and 60 Vbeta primers were used for the PCR. Libraries were prepared by immunoSEQ multiplex PCR; TCRdb keeps only in-frame clonotypes and omits some of them. Here the sample spans 120,000 or so clones, 17% being singletons. The data are from a study of cytomegalovirus exposure and HLA in healthy donors. Study-level background: In a previous analysis, some 120 million unique TCR beta sequences were found from 150 million to 200 million T cells.

Healthy bone marrow donors made up the donors. This receptor was identified in a female donor in good health and CMV-seropositive. Sequenced: PBMCs.

CDR3 protein: CAWMGDRAANTF. The CDR3 DNA follows: TGTGCCTGGATGGGGGACAGGGCAGCGAACACCTTC. V usage is TRBV30 and J usage is TRBJ1-2; 9 bases are shared with TRBD1. The CDR3 is made up of 12 amino acids. With 4 bases clipped from V and 12 bases from J, the junction kept 9 bases outside the gene matches. Germline V gene data show CDR1 as GTSNPN and CDR2 as SVGIG (reference sequence).